What follows describes a single T cell receptor (beta chain). What this receptor recognizes is not known. Base-call qualities are not available, and no considerably larger clone is one nucleotide away. The cohort was made up of 500 to 800 healthy bone marrow donors. At the time of sampling, every cohort member was nominally healthy, though immune exposures that went unrecorded were likely present. The donor was CMV seropositive and was included in the group of 250 to 300 seropositive cohort members. Every donor gave a peripheral blood sample, and the peripheral blood mononuclear cells from that sample were used for TCR beta sequencing. Genomic DNA was extracted from the blood cell samples with the Qiagen DNeasy Blood Extraction Kit. This sample stems from a study of cytomegalovirus exposure and HLA in healthy donors (TCRdb year 2017). About the full investigation: In an earlier analysis of approximately 640 of the donors, about 270 Gb of sequence data and 100 million or so unique TCR beta sequences from roughly 190 million T cells were reported. An early release that covered roughly 600 HLA-typed donors contained approximately 300 gigabases of sequencing data and tens of millions of unique TCR sequences. Of the approximately 400 genotyped donors, approximately 80% fell in the genetic ancestry cluster associated with self-reported Caucasian donors. The aim of the study was to test whether cataloging public T cell receptors could identify signatures of past pathogen exposure. The study used immunosequencing to profile the T cell repertoires of approximately 690 subjects and linked those repertoires to cytomegalovirus serostatus. In addition to the first cohort of approximately 650 subjects, a separate validation cohort of 120 different subjects was used. To predict cytomegalovirus infection status, the study brought together high-throughput TCR immunosequencing, statistical association of individual TCRs with disease status, and machine learning. In a later analysis, previously published TCR beta repertoires from 666 donors were re-analyzed and high-resolution HLA genotyping was added so that TCR occurrence patterns could be studied. Rather than using new phenotypic data, the later analysis identified candidate immune exposures from TCR beta sequences and from how often those sequences occurred across donors. To decide whether each TCR beta V gene segment behaved as functional or pseudogenic, an earlier analysis of fewer than 750 of the donors relied on high-throughput TCR beta sequencing. Donor age, sex, ethnicity and CMV serostatus were compiled together with the repertoire data. A later genetic analysis took genome-wide SNP genotypes for about three fifths of the 666 donors and used that subset as a discovery cohort. Every discovery cohort repertoire had been produced on one sequencing platform. Both class I and class II loci were covered by HLA typing, at four-digit resolution. The number of donors typed differed by locus, with 629-630 for A, B, C, DRB1 and DQB1, more than 500 for DQA1, 600 to 610 for DPA1, and 472 for DPB1. Four to six DR-DQ haplotypes were handled as single units for association and clustering, since linkage in the cohort was strong. Among approximately 370 genotyped donors of the cohort, an average of roughly 230,000 unique TCR beta nucleotide sequences was sequenced per donor, of which roughly 18% were non-productive.

The CDR3 holds 15 amino acids from the cysteine to the phenylalanine. Solely the CDR3 DNA is kept, with 45 bases framed from the first base. From a lookup of the germline V gene, CDR1 and CDR2 are SGHTA and FQGTGA. The germline V and J ends show losses of 0 bases and 6 bases respectively, and no gene match explains 6 bases of the junction. Overall results and qualifications from the work: At a false discovery rate of 0.05, a later analysis linked some 17,000 TCR beta sequences to specific HLA alleles. A few of the identified cytomegalovirus-associated TCR beta chains were confirmed in vitro to be specific for cytomegalovirus antigens. An earlier analysis of around 500 of the donors showed that most TCR beta V segments appeared in productive rearrangements either about 87% or about 30% of the time, which broadly matched IMGT annotations. A later analysis found that TCR association rates varied across HLA loci, with DRB1 alleles showing the most associated TCRs and HLA-C alleles the fewest. In the study, some 160 TCR beta chains were listed as associated with cytomegalovirus. Strong co-occurrence of HLA alleles, especially DR and DQ, made assigning TCR associations to individual alleles difficult. A cluster of highly shared sequence variants was judged likely to be a technical artifact of the sequencing pipeline. Because some donors lacked HLA typing at each locus, the association tests relied only on the typed subset. A further reported finding was that TCR beta sequences accurately predicted the HLA-A and HLA-B alleles for most subjects in the first cohort. Linkage disequilibrium might explain the correlated functional status among segregating V segments, but an unknown experimental factor could not be ruled out. Immune exposure information for the cohort was limited to CMV serostatus. The presence/absence analyses assumed that sequencing depth was roughly uniform across donors, and that assumption may not be true. A later analysis found that most CMV-associated TCR beta chains appeared HLA-restricted, with HLA associations seemingly driven largely by CMV exposure. In this cohort, only TCR beta chains were sequenced, and detectable features were limited by the absence of alpha or paired-chain data. Approximately 18 rarely observed V segments, including chromosome 9 orphons, were excluded from the earlier analysis of approximately 500 of the donors because counts were too low. In both the original and validation cohorts, the classifier was reported to diagnose cytomegalovirus status with high specificity and sensitivity. An association between a missense DCLRE1C variant and V-gene and J-gene trimming of TCR beta chains was found in a later genetic analysis and replicated in an independent cohort. It was suggested by the authors that the approach could potentially be generalized to other disease states and immunological phenotypes. In a later analysis, several top co-occurrence clusters were reported to appear linked to parvovirus B19, influenza, CMV and Epstein-Barr virus. Across donors, most TCR sequences were observed very rarely, whereas some public TCRs were present in many individuals. In a later analysis, HLA-associated TCR beta chains showed more clonal expansion and lower generation probabilities than non-associated chains that were equally common. In a later genetic analysis, fewer N-insertions in productive TCRs were reported among donors in an Asian-associated ancestry cluster than the roughly 710-donor mean. Some IMGT-functional V segments, including TRBV6-2 and TRBV6-3, could not be distinguished by the 87-base-pair reads and were therefore excluded.

Receptor libraries were prepared by the immunoSEQ multiplex PCR assay. The multiplex PCR relied on a mix of 60 forward primers for TCR Vbeta segments and 13 reverse primers for TCR Jbeta segments. The CDR3 region of rearranged TCR beta genes was amplified from genomic DNA with a multiplex PCR assay. The amplified TCR beta libraries were sequenced on the Illumina HiSeq System as 87-base-pair reads. The study's own analysis went as follows. Across the 600 to 700 repertoires, a later analysis counted tens of millions of unique TCR beta chains, around 10 million of which were shared by at least two donors. Raw reads were error-corrected and collapsed into unique sequences with a nearest-neighbor algorithm that merged closely related sequences to remove PCR and sequencing errors. To assign V, D and J gene segments, CDR3 sequences were aligned to IMGT reference sequences. For a sequence to be retained, a match of at least six nucleotides to both a V gene segment and a J gene segment was required. Rearrangements were called productive when the CDR3 lacked stop codons and stayed in frame with V and J; all others were non-productive. Following IMGT convention, CDR3 was defined as the stretch from the second conserved V-encoded cysteine to the conserved J-encoded phenylalanine. In an earlier analysis of around 540 of the donors, sequences lacking an unambiguous match to a single V gene segment were excluded. In an earlier analysis of some 590 of the donors, a V segment was called functional when productive rearrangements were above 56.7%, and segregating when the standard deviation between donors exceeded 5%. A statistical classification framework was developed to diagnose cytomegalovirus status using the catalog of TCR beta chain sequences. In a later analysis, TCR nucleotide sequences were compared against IMGT/GENE-DB human TR gene sequences so that V and J genes could be assigned. A later analysis assigned CDR3 sequences and most-parsimonious VDJ recombination scenarios with the TCRdist pipeline. In a later analysis, each TCR beta chain was defined by its CDR3 amino acid sequence together with its V-gene family, and reads without a unique V-gene family were excluded. As a way to deal with suspected cross-contamination and a sequencing artifact, a later analysis dropped 450 to 700 nucleotide sequences that were highly shared and had low generation probability. A later analysis calculated a clonal expansion index for each public chain from normalized within-repertoire ranks of inferred template counts. In a later analysis, generation probabilities were computed using a VDJ recombination model fitted to out-of-frame rearrangements, and the results were checked against IGoR. In a later analysis, hypergeometric tests were used to score TCR-TCR, TCR-HLA and TCR-CMV co-occurrence, with a repertoire-size bias correction applied to TCR pairs. To estimate false discovery rates, a later analysis permuted the HLA or CMV assignments 20 times. In a later analysis, co-occurring TCRs were grouped with DBSCAN, and TCRdist sequence similarity was added when clustering was performed within HLA-allele-positive subsets. For co-occurrence clustering, repertoires with fewer than 30,000 or more than 120,000 public chains were excluded, along with four or five repertoires with anomalous nucleotide sharing. Here the immuneACCESS table is served through TCRdb, limited to in-frame sequences with V and J called. Missing clones are a known gap in these copies; in checked studies unresolved V genes cover under half, and the rest lacks a known reason. Clone size and V and J calls were adopted from that table, with D and trimming inferred from the DNA. This sample lists 95,000 to 150,000 clones; about four fifths were detected once. The top ten clonotypes cover about 3.7% of the sample.

The sequence derives from a woman in her thirties or forties in good health and CMV-seropositive. Source material: PBMCs. The rearrangement joined TRBV7-3 to TRBJ2-7, with 9 bases in between that match TRBD2. DNA sequence: TGTGCCAGCAGCTTAACGGGACTAGCAGGTACCGAGCAGTACTTC. Translation gives CASSLTGLAGTEQYF.